This T cell receptor (beta chain) derives from a study of Graves' ophthalmopathy and Graves' hyperthyroidism. General study results and limits: Blood samples also showed most expanded thyroid clonotypes exceeding 0.001 frequency.

Amplified TCR beta CDR3 regions were obtained using RNA transcripts as template. HTBI-primed first-round RT-PCR preceded second-round multiplex PCR. TCRdb reanalysed the multiplex PCR reads using MiXCR and keeps one entry per CDR3 protein. The repertoire consists of around 600,000 distinct CDR3 sequences, with roughly 39% occurring once and the leading ten covering over 2.5%. Note on this clonotype: Its target is unknown.

The CDR3 consists of 13 residues. V shed 7 bases and J 14 bases; nucleotides not matched to a gene: 11. Germline values: CDR1 ENHRY, CDR2 SYGVKD. The clonotype comes from an adult man with Graves' ophthalmopathy. Sequencing was carried out using peripheral blood. The chain employs TRBV10-3 and TRBJ2-5, with 12 positions matching TRBD1. CDR3 sequence (DNA): TGTGCCATCAAAGGGACAGGGGGCATCACCTCCTACTTC. It translates to CAIKGTGGITSYF.